A selection of T cell receptor beta chains follows, all from one sample in a study of blood T cells in healthy people across ages. TCRdb re-derived calls from the 5' RACE reads in MiXCR, one entry per CDR3 protein. The data hold about 970,000 distinct CDR3 sequences, with just over 50% observed a single time. The sample consisted of blood. These receptors were collected from a woman aged 55 to 70 in good health. Both conserved end residues are part of each CDR3. A D gene is named only where the DNA matches it firmly. Clone size is not always given. Where it is, it says once, few, many or a class for expanded clones.

clone size	V gene	J gene	D gene	CDR3 protein	CDR3 DNA
few	TRBV4-1	TRBJ1-1	TRBD1	CASSPDRPHTEAFF	TGCGCCAGCAGCCCGGACAGGCCACACACTGAAGCTTTCTTT
-	TRBV9	TRBJ2-1	TRBD2	CASSLGLAGNLVDEQFF	TGTGCCAGCAGCCTCGGACTAGCGGGAAACTTAGTGGATGAGCAGTTCTTC
-	TRBV7-2	TRBJ2-7	-	CASSLGGDRTYEQYF	TGTGCCAGCAGCTTAGGGGGGGACAGAACCTACGAGCAGTACTTC
few	TRBV29-1	TRBJ2-7	TRBD2	CSVSRAGGLQGEQYF	TGCAGCGTTAGTCGAGCGGGAGGTCTCCAGGGCGAGCAGTACTTC
-	TRBV6-2/TRBV6-3	TRBJ1-1	TRBD1	CASSRRDSMNTEAFF	TGTGCCAGCAGCCGCCGGGACAGCATGAACACTGAAGCTTTCTTT
few	TRBV7-2	TRBJ1-4	-	CASSLIRSTTNEKLFF	TGTGCCAGCAGCCTAATCCGGTCCACAACTAATGAAAAACTGTTTTTT
-	TRBV5-6	TRBJ2-5	TRBD2	CASSSTGTSRVQYF	TGTGCCAGCAGTTCCACCGGGACTAGCCGCGTCCAGTACTTC
-	TRBV10-3	TRBJ2-7	TRBD2	CAISGSSGRNEQYF	TGTGCCATCAGTGGGTCTAGCGGGAGAAACGAGCAGTACTTC
few	TRBV29-1	TRBJ2-1	TRBD2	CSVEGGGVGSYNEQFF	TGCAGCGTTGAGGGGGGGGGTGTGGGGTCCTACAATGAGCAGTTCTTC
-	TRBV4-1	TRBJ2-7	TRBD1	CASSHPGTGTYEQYF	TGCGCCAGCAGCCACCCCGGGACAGGGACCTACGAGCAGTACTTC
-	TRBV3-1	TRBJ2-7	-	CASSQGYVGVYEQYF	TGTGCCAGCAGCCAAGGGTATGTGGGAGTCTACGAGCAGTACTTC
few	TRBV29-1	TRBJ2-1	TRBD1	CSAEGQGWDEQFF	TGCAGCGCCGAAGGACAGGGTTGGGATGAGCAGTTCTTC
-	TRBV20-1	TRBJ2-5	-	CSAREAGGETQYF	TGCAGTGCTAGGGAGGCGGGCGGTGAGACCCAGTACTTC
few	TRBV5-1	TRBJ2-3	-	CASSLWDSRLSTDTQYF	TGCGCCAGCAGCTTGTGGGACTCTCGGTTGAGCACAGATACGCAGTATTTT
-	TRBV9	TRBJ2-3	-	CASSGNGDTQYF	TGTGCCAGCAGCGGGAATGGAGATACGCAGTATTTT
-	TRBV25-1	TRBJ1-6	-	CASSASTGRSNSPLHF	TGTGCCAGCAGTGCCTCGACGGGACGGTCGAATTCACCCCTCCACTTT
few	TRBV2	TRBJ2-7	TRBD1	CASKRTGPYEQYF	TGTGCCAGCAAGAGGACAGGTCCCTACGAGCAGTACTTC
-	TRBV7-2	TRBJ2-5	-	CASSLAADILETQYF	TGTGCCAGCAGCCTAGCTGCGGATATACTAGAGACCCAGTACTTC
-	TRBV6-1	TRBJ2-7	-	CASSERGAQYF	TGTGCCAGCAGTGAACGGGGGGCCCAGTACTTC
once	TRBV20-1	TRBJ2-2	-	CSAREPGRSTGELFF	TGCAGTGCTAGAGAGCCGGGACGGAGCACCGGGGAGCTGTTTTTT
-	TRBV4-2	TRBJ2-3	TRBD2	CASSQEVTSGSDTQYF	TGTGCCAGCAGCCAAGAAGTGACTAGCGGGAGTGATACGCAGTATTTT
once	TRBV6-5	TRBJ1-4	TRBD1	CASSRQGRNANEKLFF	TGTGCCAGCAGTCGACAGGGGAGGAATGCTAATGAAAAACTGTTTTTT
-	TRBV28	TRBJ2-2	-	CASRRGELFF	TGTGCCAGCAGACGCGGGGAGCTGTTTTTT
few	TRBV29-1	TRBJ2-6	-	CSVGNPGANVLTF	TGCAGCGTTGGCAACCCTGGGGCCAACGTCCTGACTTTC
-	TRBV2	TRBJ2-6	-	CASLKGISGTNVLTF	TGTGCCAGCCTGAAGGGTATATCTGGGACCAACGTCCTGACTTTC
-	TRBV4-2	TRBJ1-5	-	CASSRDMGFTSNQPQHF	TGTGCCAGCAGCCGAGATATGGGGTTTACGAGCAATCAGCCCCAGCATTTT
-	TRBV28	TRBJ2-1	TRBD2	CAIRDRGSRGTSGRIFYNGQFF	TGTGCCATCCGGGACAGGGGGTCACGAGGGACTAGCGGGAGAATTTTCTACAATGGGCAGTTCTTC
few	TRBV20-1	TRBJ2-5	-	CSAKRPAGETQYF	TGCAGTGCTAAGCGGCCAGCGGGAGAGACCCAGTACTTC
-	TRBV12-3/TRBV12-4	TRBJ2-7	TRBD2	CASSRALAGRRGAYEQYF	TGTGCCAGCAGTAGAGCGCTAGCGGGAAGGCGAGGGGCCTACGAGCAGTACTTC
-	TRBV7-9	TRBJ1-6	-	CASSPTGRSPLHF	TGTGCCAGCAGCCCGACTGGTCGATCACCCCTCCACTTT